Given below is one TCR beta chain in context. The antigen remains undetermined. Time point here: pretreatment peripheral blood. Germline V gives CDR1 PRHDT, CDR2 FYEKMQ (reference sequence). V was cut by 3 bases and J by 2 bases, with 13 bases left in between. The CDR3 covers 15 residues. Only in-frame clones appear in the TCRdb table, and some are missing; sequencing was by immunoSEQ multiplex PCR. The sample holds about 95,000 clones, around 87% seen once. The data originate from a study of PD-L1 blockade in urothelial cancer. In the study overall: Prior regimens of chemotherapy numbered 0 to 3 per patient. Blood analysis occurred 3 weeks (second dose) and 6 weeks after treatment start. Study-wide points: At 3 weeks on treatment, tumor-associated clones expanded more with durable benefit.

The genes are TRBV13 and TRBJ1-2; D might be TRBD1 (5 bases). The sample was PBMCs, taken around atezolizumab (anti-PD-L1) treatment. The TCR originated in a man aged 55 to 70 with urothelial cancer. The CDR3 DNA sequence: TGTGCCAGCAGCTTCGGGATTGGGGGGAACTATGGCTACACCTTC. Its translation is CASSFGIGGNYGYTF.